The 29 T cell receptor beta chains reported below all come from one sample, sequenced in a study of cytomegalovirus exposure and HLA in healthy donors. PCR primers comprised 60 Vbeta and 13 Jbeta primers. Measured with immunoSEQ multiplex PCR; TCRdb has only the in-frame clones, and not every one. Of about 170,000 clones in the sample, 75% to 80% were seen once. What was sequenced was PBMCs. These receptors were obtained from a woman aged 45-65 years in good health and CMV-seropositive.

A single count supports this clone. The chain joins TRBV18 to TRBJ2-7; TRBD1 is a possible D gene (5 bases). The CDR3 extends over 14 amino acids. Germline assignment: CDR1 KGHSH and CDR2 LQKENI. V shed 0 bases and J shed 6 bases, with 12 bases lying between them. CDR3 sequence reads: CASSPPEGVSEQYF. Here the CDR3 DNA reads TGTGCCAGCTCACCACCTGAAGGGGTTAGCGAGCAGTACTTC.

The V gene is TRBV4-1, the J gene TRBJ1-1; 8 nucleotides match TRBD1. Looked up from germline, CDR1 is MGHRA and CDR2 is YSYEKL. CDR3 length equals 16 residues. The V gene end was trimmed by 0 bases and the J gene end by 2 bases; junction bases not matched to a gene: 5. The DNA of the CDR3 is TGCGCCAGCAGCCAAGAATGGACAGGGAGCAACACTGAAGCTTTCTTT. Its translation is CASSQEWTGSNTEAFF.

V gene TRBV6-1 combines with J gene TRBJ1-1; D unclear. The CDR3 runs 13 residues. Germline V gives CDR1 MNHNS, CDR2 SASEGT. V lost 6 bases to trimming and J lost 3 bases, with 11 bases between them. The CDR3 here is CASRKRWDTEAFF. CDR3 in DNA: TGTGCCAGCAGAAAGAGGTGGGACACTGAAGCTTTCTTT.

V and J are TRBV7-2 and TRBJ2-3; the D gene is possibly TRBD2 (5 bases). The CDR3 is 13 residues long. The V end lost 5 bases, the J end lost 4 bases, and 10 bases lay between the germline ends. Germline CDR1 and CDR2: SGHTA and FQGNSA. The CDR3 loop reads CASSPQRADTQYF. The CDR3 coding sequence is TGTGCCAGCAGCCCCCAGAGGGCAGATACGCAGTATTTT. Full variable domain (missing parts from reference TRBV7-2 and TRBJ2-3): GAGVSQSPSNKVTEKGKDVELRCDPISGHTALYWYRQSLGQGLEFLIYFQGNSAPDKSGLPSDRFSAERTGGSVSTLTIQRTQQEDSAVYLCASSPQRADTQYFGPGTRLTVL.

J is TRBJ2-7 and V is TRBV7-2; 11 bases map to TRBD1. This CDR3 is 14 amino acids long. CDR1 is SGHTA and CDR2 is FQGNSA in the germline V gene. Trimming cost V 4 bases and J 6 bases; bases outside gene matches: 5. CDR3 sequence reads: CASSSGTGGTEQYF. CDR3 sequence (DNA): TGTGCCAGCAGCTCGGGGACAGGGGGAACCGAGCAGTACTTC.

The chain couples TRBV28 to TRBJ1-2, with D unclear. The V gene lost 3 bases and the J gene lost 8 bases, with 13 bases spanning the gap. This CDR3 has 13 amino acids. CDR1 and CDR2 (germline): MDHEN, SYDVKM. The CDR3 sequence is CASSFGLSWGYTF. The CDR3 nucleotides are TGTGCCAGCAGTTTTGGTCTATCGTGGGGCTACACCTTC.

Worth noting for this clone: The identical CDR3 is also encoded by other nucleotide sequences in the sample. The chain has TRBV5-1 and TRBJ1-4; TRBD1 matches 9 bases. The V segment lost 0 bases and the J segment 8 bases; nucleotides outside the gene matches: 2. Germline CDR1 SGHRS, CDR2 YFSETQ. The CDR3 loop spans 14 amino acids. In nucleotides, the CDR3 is TGCGCCAGCAGCTTGGGACAGGGGGGCGAAAAACTGTTTTTT. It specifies CASSLGQGGEKLFF.

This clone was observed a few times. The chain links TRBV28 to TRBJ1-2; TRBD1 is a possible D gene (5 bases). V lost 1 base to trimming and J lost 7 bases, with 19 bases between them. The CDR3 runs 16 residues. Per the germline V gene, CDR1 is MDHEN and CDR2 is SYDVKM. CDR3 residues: CASSLSSQTLGGGYTF. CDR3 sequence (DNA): TGTGCCAGCAGTTTATCGTCCCAGACACTCGGGGGTGGCTACACCTTC.

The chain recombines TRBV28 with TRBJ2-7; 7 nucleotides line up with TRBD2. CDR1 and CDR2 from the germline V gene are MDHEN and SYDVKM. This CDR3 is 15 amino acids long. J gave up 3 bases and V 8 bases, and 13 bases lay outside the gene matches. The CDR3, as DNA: TGTGCCAGCCGCCCCGGCGGGGGAGAGGGCTACGAGCAGTACTTC. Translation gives CASRPGGGEGYEQYF. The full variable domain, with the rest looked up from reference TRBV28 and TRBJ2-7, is DVKVTQSSRYLVKRTGEKVFLECVQDMDHENMFWYRQDPGLGLRLIYFSYDVKMKEKGDIPEGYSVSREKKERFSLILESASTNQTSMYLCASRPGGGEGYEQYFGPGTRLTVT.

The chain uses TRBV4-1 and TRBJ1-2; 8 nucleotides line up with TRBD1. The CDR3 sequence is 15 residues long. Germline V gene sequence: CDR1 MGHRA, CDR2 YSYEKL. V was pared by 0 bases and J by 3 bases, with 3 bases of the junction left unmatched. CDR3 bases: TGCGCCAGCAGCCAAGATCGGACAGGGTACTATGGCTACACCTTC. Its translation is CASSQDRTGYYGYTF.

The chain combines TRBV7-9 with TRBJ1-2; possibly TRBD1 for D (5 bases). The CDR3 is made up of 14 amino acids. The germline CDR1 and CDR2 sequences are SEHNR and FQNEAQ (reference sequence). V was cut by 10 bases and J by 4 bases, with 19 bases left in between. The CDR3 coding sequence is TGTGCCACTCAGGGACGGCGGAGGGGCTATGGCTACACCTTC. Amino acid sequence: CATQGRRRGYGYTF.

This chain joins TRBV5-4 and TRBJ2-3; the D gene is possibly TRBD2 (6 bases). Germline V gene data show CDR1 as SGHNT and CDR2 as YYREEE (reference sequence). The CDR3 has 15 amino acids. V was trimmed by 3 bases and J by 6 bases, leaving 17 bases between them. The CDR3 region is CASSWRGDLADTQYF. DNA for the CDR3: TGTGCCAGCAGCTGGAGGGGTGACTTAGCGGATACGCAGTATTTT. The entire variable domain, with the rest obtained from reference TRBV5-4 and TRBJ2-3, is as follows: ETGVTQSPTHLIKTRGQQVTLRCSSQSGHNTVSWYQQALGQGPQFIFQYYREEENGRGNFPPRFSGLQFPNYSSELNVNALELDDSALYLCASSWRGDLADTQYFGPGTRLTVL.

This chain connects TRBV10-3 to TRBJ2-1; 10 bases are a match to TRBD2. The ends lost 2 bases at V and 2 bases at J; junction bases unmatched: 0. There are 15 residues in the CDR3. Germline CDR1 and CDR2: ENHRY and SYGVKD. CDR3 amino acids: CAISEGLAAYNEQFF. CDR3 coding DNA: TGTGCCATCAGTGAGGGACTAGCGGCCTACAATGAGCAGTTCTTC.

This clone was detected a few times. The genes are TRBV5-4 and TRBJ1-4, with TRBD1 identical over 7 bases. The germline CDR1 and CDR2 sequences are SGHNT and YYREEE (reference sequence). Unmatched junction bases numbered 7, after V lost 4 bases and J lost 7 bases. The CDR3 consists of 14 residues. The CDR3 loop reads CASSPDRVGEKLFF. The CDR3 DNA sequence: TGTGCCAGCAGCCCCGACAGGGTTGGTGAAAAACTGTTTTTT.

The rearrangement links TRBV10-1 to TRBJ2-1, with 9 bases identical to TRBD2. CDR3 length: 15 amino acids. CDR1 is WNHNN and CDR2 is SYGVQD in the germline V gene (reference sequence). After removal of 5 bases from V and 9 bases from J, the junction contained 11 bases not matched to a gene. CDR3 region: CASSPRRGGVGEQFF. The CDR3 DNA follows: TGCGCCAGCAGTCCCAGGCGGGGGGGCGTTGGTGAGCAGTTCTTC.

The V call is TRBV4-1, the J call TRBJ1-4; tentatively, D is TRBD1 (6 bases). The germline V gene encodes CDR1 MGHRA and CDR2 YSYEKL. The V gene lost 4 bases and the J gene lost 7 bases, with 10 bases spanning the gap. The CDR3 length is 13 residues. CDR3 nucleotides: TGCGCCAGCAGCCGTCGGACAGTTGAAAAACTGTTTTTT. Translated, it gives CASSRRTVEKLFF.

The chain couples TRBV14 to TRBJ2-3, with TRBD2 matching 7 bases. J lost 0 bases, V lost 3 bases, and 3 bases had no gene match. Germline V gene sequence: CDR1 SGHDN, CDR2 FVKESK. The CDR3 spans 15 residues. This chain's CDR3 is CASSQGLTSTDTQYF. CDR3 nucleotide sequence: TGTGCCAGCAGCCAGGGACTAACTAGCACAGATACGCAGTATTTT.

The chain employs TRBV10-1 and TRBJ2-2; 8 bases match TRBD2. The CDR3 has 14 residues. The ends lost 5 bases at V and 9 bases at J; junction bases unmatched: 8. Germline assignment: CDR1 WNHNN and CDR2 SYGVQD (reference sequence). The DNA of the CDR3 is TGCGCCAGCAGTAAAGGTAGCGGGACCCGGGAGCTGTTTTTT. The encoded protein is CASSKGSGTRELFF.

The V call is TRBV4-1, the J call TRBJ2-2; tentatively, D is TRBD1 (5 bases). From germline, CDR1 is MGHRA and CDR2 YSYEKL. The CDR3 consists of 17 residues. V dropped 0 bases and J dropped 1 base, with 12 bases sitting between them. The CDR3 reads CASSQDPSQGNTGELFF. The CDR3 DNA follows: TGCGCCAGCAGCCAAGATCCGAGTCAGGGGAACACCGGGGAGCTGTTTTTT.

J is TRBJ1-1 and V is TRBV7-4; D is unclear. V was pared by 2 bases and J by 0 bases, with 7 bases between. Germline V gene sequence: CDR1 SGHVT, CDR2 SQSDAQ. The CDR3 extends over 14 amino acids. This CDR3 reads CASSLYPLNTEAFF. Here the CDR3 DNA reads TGTGCCAGCAGCTTATATCCCTTGAACACTGAAGCTTTCTTT.

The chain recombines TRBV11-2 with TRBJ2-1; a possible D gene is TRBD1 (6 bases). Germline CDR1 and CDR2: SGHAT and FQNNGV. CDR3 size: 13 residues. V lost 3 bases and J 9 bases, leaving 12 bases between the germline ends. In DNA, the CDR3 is TGTGCCAGCAGCTTTCAGAGGGACATTGAGCAGTTCTTC. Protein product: CASSFQRDIEQFF.

The CDR3 region has the DNA TGTGCCATCAGTGACAGGCCCAGCACAGATACGCAGTATTTT. Encoded protein: CAISDRPSTDTQYF. This chain uses TRBV10-3 with TRBJ2-3; D not certain. CDR1 and CDR2 (germline): ENHRY, SYGVKD. V gave up 3 bases and J gave up 0 bases, with 7 bases separating them. The CDR3 is 14 residues long.

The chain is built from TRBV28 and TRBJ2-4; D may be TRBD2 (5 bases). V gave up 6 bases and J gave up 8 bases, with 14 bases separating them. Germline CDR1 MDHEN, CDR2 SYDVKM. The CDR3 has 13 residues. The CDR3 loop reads CASSTKPGDIQYF. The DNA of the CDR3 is TGTGCCAGCAGCACAAAACCCGGGGACATTCAGTACTTC.

CDR3 in DNA: TGTGCCAGCAGCCCAACTTTTAGCTCCTACAATGAGCAGTTCTTC. Its protein product is CASSPTFSSYNEQFF. V usage is TRBV6-5 and J usage is TRBJ2-1; D unresolved. The V end lost 6 bases, the J end lost 0 bases, and 12 bases lay between the germline ends. Germline V gene data show CDR1 as MNHEY and CDR2 as SVGAGI. This CDR3 spans 15 amino acids.

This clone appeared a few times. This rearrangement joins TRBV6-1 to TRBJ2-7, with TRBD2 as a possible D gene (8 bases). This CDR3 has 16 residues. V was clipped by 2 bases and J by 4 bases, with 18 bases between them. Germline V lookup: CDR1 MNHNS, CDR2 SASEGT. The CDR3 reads CASSERRGPSGYEQYF. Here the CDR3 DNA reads TGTGCCAGCAGTGAACGGAGGGGGCCTAGCGGGTACGAGCAGTACTTC.

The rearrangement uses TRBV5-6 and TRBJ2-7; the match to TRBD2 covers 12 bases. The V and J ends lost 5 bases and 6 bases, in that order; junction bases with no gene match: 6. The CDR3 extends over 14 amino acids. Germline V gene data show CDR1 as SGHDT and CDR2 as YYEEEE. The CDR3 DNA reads TGTGCCAGCAGTCCTAGCGGGGGGGGAGTCGAGCAGTACTTC. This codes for CASSPSGGGVEQYF.

CDR3 sequence (DNA): TGCGCCAGCAGCTCACAGGGTTCGGACGAGCAGTACTTC. It is translated as CASSSQGSDEQYF. The genes are TRBV5-1 and TRBJ2-7, with D possibly matching TRBD1 (6 bases). V dropped 3 bases and J dropped 5 bases, with 12 bases sitting between them. CDR1 and CDR2 from the germline V gene are SGHRS and YFSETQ. The CDR3 is made up of 13 amino acids.

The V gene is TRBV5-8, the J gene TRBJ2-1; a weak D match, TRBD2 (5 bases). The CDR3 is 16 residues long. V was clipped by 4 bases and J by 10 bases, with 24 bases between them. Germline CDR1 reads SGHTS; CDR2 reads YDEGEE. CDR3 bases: TGTGCCAGCAGCCCTAGCCCAAGCAGGAGCCGAGAGGAGCAGTTCTTC. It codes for CASSPSPSRSREEQFF.

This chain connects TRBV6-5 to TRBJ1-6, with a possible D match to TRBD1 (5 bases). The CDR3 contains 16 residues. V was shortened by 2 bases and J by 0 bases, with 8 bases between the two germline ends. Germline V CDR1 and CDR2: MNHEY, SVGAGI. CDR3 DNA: TGTGCCAGCAGTTACGGGGGGAGCTCCTATAATTCACCCCTCCACTTT. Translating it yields CASSYGGSSYNSPLHF.